The TCR beta chain described here comes from a study of PD-L1 blockade in urothelial cancer. Time point specified: pretreatment peripheral blood. The method was immunoSEQ multiplex PCR; TCRdb's version includes in-frame clones alone and lacks a portion of them. This table holds roughly 91,000 clones, over 75% found once. The sequence was collected from a man between 60 and 75 years old with urothelial cancer. This specimen was PBMCs, taken around atezolizumab (anti-PD-L1) treatment.

CDR3 protein: CASSLAQRGETQYF. As DNA, the CDR3 is TGTGCCAGCAGCCTGGCCCAGCGGGGGGAGACCCAGTACTTC. J is TRBJ2-5 and V is TRBV7-9; 8 positions agree with TRBD2. Per germline, CDR1 SEHNR and CDR2 FQNEAQ (reference sequence). This CDR3 comprises 14 residues. The J segment lost 5 bases and the V segment lost 5 bases, leaving 7 bases of the junction unmatched.